This TCR beta chain was documented in a study of blood T cell repertoires in COVID-19. The assay was immunoSEQ multiplex PCR, and TCRdb's table has in-frame clones only and misses some. The sample consists of 400,000 to 500,000 clones, 80% to 90% of them appearing once. The V end was cut by 6 bases, the J end by 4 bases, with 12 bases between. Germline V gives CDR1 GTSNPN, CDR2 SVGIG (reference sequence). The CDR3 loop spans 12 amino acids. This rearrangement joins TRBV30 to TRBJ1-2; D gene ambiguous. This receptor was obtained from a woman aged 25 to 39 with active or convalescent COVID-19. The specimen was peripheral blood. CDR3 region: CACSRDGYGYTF. CDR3 DNA sequence: TGTGCCTGTAGCCGAGATGGCTATGGCTACACCTTC.